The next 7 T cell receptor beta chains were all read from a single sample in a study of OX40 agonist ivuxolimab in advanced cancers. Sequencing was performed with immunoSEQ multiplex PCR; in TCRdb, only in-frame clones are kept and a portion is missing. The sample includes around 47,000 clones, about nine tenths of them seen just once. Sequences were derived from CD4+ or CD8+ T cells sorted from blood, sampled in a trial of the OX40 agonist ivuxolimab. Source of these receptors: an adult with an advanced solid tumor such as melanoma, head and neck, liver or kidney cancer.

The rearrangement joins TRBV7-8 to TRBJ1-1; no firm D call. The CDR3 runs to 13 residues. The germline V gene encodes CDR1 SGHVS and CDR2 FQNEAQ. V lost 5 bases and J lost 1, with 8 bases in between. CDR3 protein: CASSPPGNTEAFF. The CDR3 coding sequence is TGTGCCAGCAGCCCTCCGGGGAACACTGAAGCTTTCTTT. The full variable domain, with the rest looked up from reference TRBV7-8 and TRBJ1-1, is GAGVSQSPRYKVAKRGQDVALRCDPISGHVSLFWYQQALGQGPEFLTYFQNEAQLDKSGLPSDRFFAERPEGSVSTLKIQRTQQEDSAVYLCASSPPGNTEAFFGQGTRLTVV.

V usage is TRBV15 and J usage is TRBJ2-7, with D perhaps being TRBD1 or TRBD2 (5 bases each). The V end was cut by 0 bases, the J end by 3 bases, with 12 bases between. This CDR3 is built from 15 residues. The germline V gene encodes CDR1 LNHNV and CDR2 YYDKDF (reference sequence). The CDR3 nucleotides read TGTGCCACCAGCAGAGATCCGGGGCAGAACTACGAGCAGTACTTC. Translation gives CATSRDPGQNYEQYF.

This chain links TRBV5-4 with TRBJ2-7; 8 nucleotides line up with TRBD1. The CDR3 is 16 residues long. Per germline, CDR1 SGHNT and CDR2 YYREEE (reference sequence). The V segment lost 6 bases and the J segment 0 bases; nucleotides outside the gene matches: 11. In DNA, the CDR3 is TGTGCCAGCACGCTTAATCCGACAGGGGACTCCTACGAGCAGTACTTC. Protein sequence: CASTLNPTGDSYEQYF.

In nucleotides, the CDR3 is TGTGCCTGGAGTGTAGACAGTGTCGGCTATGGCTACACCTTC. Translated, it gives CAWSVDSVGYGYTF. The rearrangement uses TRBV30 and TRBJ1-2; tentatively, D is TRBD1 (5 bases). The germline V and J ends were trimmed by 0 bases and 4 bases, with 12 bases remaining between them. CDR3 length: 14 amino acids. Germline CDR1 and CDR2: GTSNPN and SVGIG (reference sequence). Combining the CDR3 with reference TRBV30 and TRBJ1-2 gives the whole variable domain SQTIHQWPATLVQPVGSPLSLECTVEGTSNPNLYWYRQAAGRGLQLLFYSVGIGQISSEVPQNLSASRPQDRQFILSSKKLLLSDSGFYLCAWSVDSVGYGYTFGSGTRLTVV.

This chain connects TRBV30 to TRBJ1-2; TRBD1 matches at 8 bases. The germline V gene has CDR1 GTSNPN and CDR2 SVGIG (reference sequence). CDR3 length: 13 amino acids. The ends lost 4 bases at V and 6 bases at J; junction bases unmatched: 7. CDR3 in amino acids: CAWTTGGSDGYTF. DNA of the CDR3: TGTGCCTGGACTACAGGGGGGTCCGATGGCTACACCTTC.

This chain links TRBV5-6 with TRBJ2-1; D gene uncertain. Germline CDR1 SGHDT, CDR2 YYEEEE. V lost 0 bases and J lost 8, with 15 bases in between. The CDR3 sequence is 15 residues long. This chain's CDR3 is CASSLEMSPRDEQFF. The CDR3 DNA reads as TGTGCCAGCAGCTTGGAGATGTCCCCCCGGGATGAGCAGTTCTTC.

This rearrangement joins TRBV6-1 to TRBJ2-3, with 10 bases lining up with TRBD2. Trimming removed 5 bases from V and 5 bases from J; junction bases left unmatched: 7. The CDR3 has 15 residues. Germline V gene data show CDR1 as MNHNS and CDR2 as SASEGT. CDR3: CASSISSGGVDTQYF. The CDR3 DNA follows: TGTGCCAGCAGTATATCTAGCGGGGGTGTAGATACGCAGTATTTT.